This TCR beta chain was recovered during a study of blood T cell repertoires in COVID-19. Study details: Collection of acute and convalescent COVID-19 samples took place in the United States, Italy and Spain. T cells, B-cell-depleted T cells, or PBMCs supplied cDNA or gDNA.

This table comes from immunoSEQ multiplex PCR, and its TCRdb copy is limited to in-frame clones, with some not included. The sample records under 200,000 clones, around nine tenths being singletons. Per the germline V gene, CDR1 is SGHKS and CDR2 is YYEKEE (reference sequence). The V and J ends lost 0 bases and 2 bases, in that order; junction bases with no gene match: 2. This CDR3 contains 15 residues. Seattle researchers signed up patients amid active infection and tracked them longitudinally. The sequence derives from a woman between 65 and 79 years old with COVID-19, enrolled during active disease. The chain uses TRBV5-5 and TRBJ2-7; 10 bases line up with TRBD1. The material sequenced was peripheral blood. The DNA of the CDR3 is TGTGCCAGCAGCTTGGGTGGACAGGGGGCCTACGAGCAGTACTTC. This translates into CASSLGGQGAYEQYF.